One and the same sample provided the 5 T cell receptor beta chains below, sequenced in a study of blood T cell repertoires in COVID-19. Sequencing used immunoSEQ multiplex PCR; TCRdb keeps in-frame clones, though not all of them. This table holds 73,000 or so clones, 70% to 75% found once. The sample taken for sequencing was peripheral blood. These receptors were collected from a man between 60 and 70 years old with acute or convalescent COVID-19.

The chain couples TRBV6-5 to TRBJ2-2; D might be TRBD1 (7 bases). CDR1 and CDR2 (germline): MNHEY, SVGAGI. This CDR3 spans 15 amino acids. Trimming removed 7 bases from V and 6 bases from J, with 18 bases in between. CDR3 residues: CASTPSRGQSGELFF. CDR3 nucleotide sequence: TGTGCCAGCACCCCCTCGCGGGGACAGTCCGGGGAGCTGTTTTTT.

This clone showed up just once. J is TRBJ2-3 and V is TRBV4-1; D might be TRBD2 (6 bases). CDR1 is MGHRA and CDR2 is YSYEKL in the germline V gene. The CDR3 covers 16 residues. Trimming removed 4 bases from V and 4 bases from J, with 18 bases in between. The CDR3 protein is CASSRSGTGVADTQYF. Written as DNA, the CDR3 is TGCGCCAGCAGCCGATCCGGGACGGGGGTGGCAGATACGCAGTATTTT.

The chain has TRBV2 and TRBJ2-7, with 11 bases aligning to TRBD2. The CDR3 has 14 amino acids. Germline CDR1 and CDR2: SNHLY and FYNNEI. V lost 6 bases, J lost 4 bases, and 5 bases stayed unmatched. Here the CDR3 reads CASSAGTSGYEQYF. The CDR3 DNA reads TGTGCCAGCAGCGCCGGGACTAGCGGTTACGAGCAGTACTTC.

In this sample, this clone turned up a few times. V and J are TRBV11-2 and TRBJ2-1; 7 nucleotides line up with TRBD1. There are 12 residues in the CDR3. V gave up 2 bases and J gave up 8 bases; unmatched junction bases: 0. Germline V lookup: CDR1 SGHAT, CDR2 FQNNGV. The CDR3 protein is CASSLTGDEQFF. CDR3 bases: TGTGCCAGCAGCTTAACAGGGGATGAGCAGTTCTTC. The variable domain in full, with the rest retrieved from reference TRBV11-2 and TRBJ2-1, is EAGVAQSPRYKIIEKRQSVAFWCNPISGHATLYWYQQILGQGPKLLIQFQNNGVVDDSQLPKDRFSAERLKGVDSTLKIQPAKLEDSAVYLCASSLTGDEQFFGPGTRLTVL.

The chain carries TRBV5-1 and TRBJ2-1; TRBD1 agrees at 7 bases. Germline V gives CDR1 SGHRS, CDR2 YFSETQ. V lost 3 bases to trimming and J lost 10 bases; unmatched junction nucleotides: 7. The CDR3 sequence is 13 residues long. As DNA, the CDR3 is TGCGCCAGCAGCTGGGGAACAGGGGAAGAGCAGTTCTTC. This translates into CASSWGTGEEQFF.